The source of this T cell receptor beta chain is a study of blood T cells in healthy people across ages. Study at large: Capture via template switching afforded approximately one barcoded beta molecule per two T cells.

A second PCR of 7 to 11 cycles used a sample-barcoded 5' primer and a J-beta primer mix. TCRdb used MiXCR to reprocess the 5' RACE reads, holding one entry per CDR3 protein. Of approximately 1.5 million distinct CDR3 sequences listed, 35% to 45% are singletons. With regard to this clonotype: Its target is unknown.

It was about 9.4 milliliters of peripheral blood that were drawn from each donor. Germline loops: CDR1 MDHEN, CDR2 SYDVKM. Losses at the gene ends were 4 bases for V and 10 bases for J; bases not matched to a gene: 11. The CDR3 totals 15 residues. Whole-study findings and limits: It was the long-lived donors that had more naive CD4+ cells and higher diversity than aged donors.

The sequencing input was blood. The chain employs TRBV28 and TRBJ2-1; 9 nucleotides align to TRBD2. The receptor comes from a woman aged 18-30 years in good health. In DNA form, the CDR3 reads TGTGCCAGCAGTTGTAGCGGGAGAAGGAACTACGAGCAGTTCTTC. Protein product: CASSCSGRRNYEQFF. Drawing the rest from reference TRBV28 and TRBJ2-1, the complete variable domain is DVKVTQSSRYLVKRTGEKVFLECVQDMDHENMFWYRQDPGLGLRLIYFSYDVKMKEKGDIPEGYSVSREKKERFSLILESASTNQTSMYLCASSCSGRRNYEQFFGPGTRLTVL.